This T cell receptor beta chain derives from a study of T-cell memory formation after mild COVID-19 (dated by TCRdb to about 2021). For context, the study as a whole: Most TCR sequence clusters were specific to one of the two donors. Longitudinal TCRalpha and TCRbeta repertoire sequencing tracked T-cell clones expanding and contracting after mild COVID-19 in two donors. Two young, previously healthy adult volunteers made up the cohort, one male and one female.

PBMCs were isolated by Ficoll-Paque density gradient centrifugation. General conclusions and limits of the study: The study covered only a couple of mild cases, and larger cohorts including severe cases with pre-infection samples were considered necessary. The detection of some responding clones in pre-infection memory suggests that pre-existing cross-reactive memory T cells joined the SARS-CoV-2 response. Balanced CD4/CD8 phenotypes were observed for clones contracting from day 15 to 85, whereas a bias towards CD4+ was observed for a second wave of clones expanding from day 15 to 37. The second-wave clones that peaked on day 37 were not confirmed to be SARS-CoV-2 specific. Contracting CD4+ clones were located mainly in the CM and EM memory subsets, whereas CD8+ clones were found to be enriched in EMRA.

Instrument used: Illumina NovaSeq 6000. cDNA libraries for TCRalpha and TCRbeta were prepared by 5'RACE using constant-segment primers, with sample barcodes and unique molecular identifiers added. RNA was extracted from every sample with Trizol reagent. Libraries were amplified in two PCR steps, with a second sample barcode and Illumina TruSeq adapters added in the second step. Libraries were sequenced on an Illumina NovaSeq with 2 x 150 bp paired-end reads. As for the authors' bioinformatics: Reads were demultiplexed and collapsed into UMI-guided consensus sequences with migec v1.2.7. Using mixcr v2.1.11, the UMI consensuses were aligned to TRA and TRB V and J templates and assembled into clonotypes. A clonotype was counted as expanded or contracted only when both edgeR and NoisET called the clonotype significant, with the noise models trained on biological replicates. For edgeR calls, a false discovery rate-adjusted p below 0.01 and a log2 fold-change threshold of 1 were applied. As an exploratory analysis of dynamics, PCA with hierarchical clustering was applied to max-normalized trajectories of the 1000 most abundant clonotypes. Each responding clone was given a CD4 or CD8 phenotype based on the CD4+ and CD8+ repertoires, which had been sequenced separately. In TCRdb, the public reads were trimmed at Q25 with fastp and aligned with MiXCR, with productive beta chains retained. Merged by CDR3 protein, the rows form single entries marked with the most common genes and DNA. What appears here as the V and J calls and clone size reflects TCRdb's work, not the paper's. A total of about 350,000 distinct CDR3 sequences appear in this sample, roughly 13% of them only once. The top ten hold 22% of the sample.

On this clonotype: This clone's antigen is unknown. The input lacks base qualities; no much larger clone sits a single base away.

CDR3 length: 14 amino acids, cysteine to phenylalanine. CDR3 DNA only is kept here, 42 bases in frame from base 1. Reading the germline V gene gives CDR1 MNHEY and CDR2 SVGAGI. At the junction V is shortened by 6 bases and J by 3 bases, with 11 bases in between. Sequenced input: PBMCs or a T cell subset sorted from them (not recorded which). This clonotype was sampled from a man younger than 35 who had mild COVID-19 (a few samples of this study predate the infection). The sample titles of this study are shuffled in the database, so cell type and time point are left out; the donor was told from shared clones. The rearranged segments are TRBV6-5 and TRBJ2-2, with the identity of the D gene unclear. The bases are TGTGCCAGCAGCCAGGTTCTGGACACCGGGGAGCTGTTTTTT. Its translation reads: CASSQVLDTGELFF.